This T cell receptor beta chain is from a study of T cell responses to AZD1222 COVID-19 vaccine. Study-level findings and limits: A reported finding is that nearly half of spike-specific TCRs target unmutated variant regions.

With respect to this clone: Its target is unknown.

Only in-frame clones appear in the TCRdb table, and some are missing; sequencing was by immunoSEQ multiplex PCR. The data contain 180,000 or so clones, about 91% of them singletons. Germline V gives CDR1 MNHNS, CDR2 SASEGT. The CDR3 extends over 15 amino acids. Trimming removed 0 bases at V and 6 bases at J, with 15 bases between. Doses given second, at about 4 or about 12 weeks, were pooled. The V and J genes are TRBV6-1 and TRBJ2-7, with D possibly matching TRBD1 (7 bases). The input for sequencing was peripheral blood, taken 28 days after the second AZD1222 dose. The sequence came from an adult who received the AZD1222 COVID-19 vaccine. CDR3 sequence reads: CASSEAGQGGREQYF. The CDR3 region has the DNA TGTGCCAGCAGTGAAGCGGGCCAGGGGGGCCGCGAGCAGTACTTC.